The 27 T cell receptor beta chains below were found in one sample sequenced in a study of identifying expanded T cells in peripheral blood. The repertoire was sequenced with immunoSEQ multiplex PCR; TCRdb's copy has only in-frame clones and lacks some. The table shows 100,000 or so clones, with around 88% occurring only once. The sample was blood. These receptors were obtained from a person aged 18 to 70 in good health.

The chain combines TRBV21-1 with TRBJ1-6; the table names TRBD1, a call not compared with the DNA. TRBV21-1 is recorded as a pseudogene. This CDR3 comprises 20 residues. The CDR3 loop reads CASSKGNQRDSDYYNSPLHF. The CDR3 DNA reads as TGTGCCAGCAGCAAAGGTAACCAGAGGGACAGCGATTACTATAATTCACCCCTCCACTTT.

The CDR3 DNA reads TGCGCCAGCAGTGAGTACGGCAGCGGGGAGCTGTTTTTT. Protein product: CASSEYGSGELFF. V usage is TRBV10-1 and J usage is TRBJ2-2; unclear D gene. The CDR3 spans 13 residues. The V end was cut by 1 base, the J end by 7 bases, with 7 bases between. Germline CDR1 and CDR2: WNHNN and SYGVQD (reference sequence).

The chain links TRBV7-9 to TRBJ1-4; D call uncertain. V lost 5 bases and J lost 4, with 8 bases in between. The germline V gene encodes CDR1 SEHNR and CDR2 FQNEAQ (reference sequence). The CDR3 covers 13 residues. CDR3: CASSRLSNEKLFF. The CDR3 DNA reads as TGTGCCAGCAGCCGCCTCAGTAATGAAAAACTGTTTTTT.

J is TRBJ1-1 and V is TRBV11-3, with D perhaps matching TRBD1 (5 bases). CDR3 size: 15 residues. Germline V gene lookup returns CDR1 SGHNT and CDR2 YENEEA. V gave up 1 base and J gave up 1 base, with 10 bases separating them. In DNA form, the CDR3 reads TGTGCCAGCAGCTTAGGGACAACAGCGAACACTGAAGCTTTCTTT. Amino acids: CASSLGTTANTEAFF.

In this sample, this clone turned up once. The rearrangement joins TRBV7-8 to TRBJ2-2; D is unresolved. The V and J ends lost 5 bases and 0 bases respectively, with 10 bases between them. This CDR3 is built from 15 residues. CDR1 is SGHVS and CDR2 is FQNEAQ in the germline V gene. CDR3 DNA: TGTGCCAGCAGCCAAAGGGTCTCGAACACCGGGGAGCTGTTTTTT. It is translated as CASSQRVSNTGELFF.

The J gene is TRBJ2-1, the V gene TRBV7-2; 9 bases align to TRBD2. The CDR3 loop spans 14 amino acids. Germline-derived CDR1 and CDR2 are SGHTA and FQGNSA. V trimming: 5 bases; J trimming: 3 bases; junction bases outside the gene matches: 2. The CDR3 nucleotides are TGTGCCAGCAGCGGGACTAGCAGCTACAATGAGCAGTTCTTC. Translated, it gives CASSGTSSYNEQFF.

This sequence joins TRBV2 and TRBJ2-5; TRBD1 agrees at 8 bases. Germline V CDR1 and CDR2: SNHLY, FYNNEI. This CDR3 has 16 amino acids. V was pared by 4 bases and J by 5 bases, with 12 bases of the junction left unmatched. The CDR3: CASSARTGSVGETQYF. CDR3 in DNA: TGTGCCAGCAGTGCCAGGACAGGGTCCGTCGGGGAGACCCAGTACTTC.

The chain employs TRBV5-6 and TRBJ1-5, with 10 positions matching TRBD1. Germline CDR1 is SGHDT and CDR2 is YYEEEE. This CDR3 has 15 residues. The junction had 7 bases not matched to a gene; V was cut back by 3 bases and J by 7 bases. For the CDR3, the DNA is TGTGCCAGCAGCTCATCGACAGGGGGCCGGCAGCCCCAGCATTTT. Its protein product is CASSSSTGGRQPQHF.

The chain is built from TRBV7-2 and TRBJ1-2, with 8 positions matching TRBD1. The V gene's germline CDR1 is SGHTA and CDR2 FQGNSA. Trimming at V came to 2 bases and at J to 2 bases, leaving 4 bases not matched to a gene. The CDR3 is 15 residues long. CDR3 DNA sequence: TGTGCCAGCAGCTTACTGCGGACAGGGAACTATGGCTACACCTTC. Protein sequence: CASSLLRTGNYGYTF.

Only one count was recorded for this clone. The CDR3 sequence is CASSPLNRDETYEQYF. In DNA, the CDR3 is TGTGCCAGCTCACCACTTAACCGGGACGAGACCTACGAGCAGTACTTC. This sequence joins TRBV18 and TRBJ2-7; D could derive from TRBD1 or TRBD2 (5 bases each). V was pared by 1 base and J by 2 bases, with 15 bases between. The CDR3 is 16 amino acids. CDR1 and CDR2 (germline): KGHSH, LQKENI.

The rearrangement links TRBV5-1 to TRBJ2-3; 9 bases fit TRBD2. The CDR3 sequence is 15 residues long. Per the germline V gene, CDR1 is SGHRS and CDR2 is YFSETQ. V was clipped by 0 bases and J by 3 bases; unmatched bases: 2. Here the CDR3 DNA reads TGCGCCAGCAGCTTGGGACTAGCGGCAACAGATACGCAGTATTTT. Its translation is CASSLGLAATDTQYF.

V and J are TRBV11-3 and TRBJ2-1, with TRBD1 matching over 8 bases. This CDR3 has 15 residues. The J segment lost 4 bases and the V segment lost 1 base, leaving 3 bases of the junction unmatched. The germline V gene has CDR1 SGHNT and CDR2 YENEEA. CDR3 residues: CASSLGQGRYNEQFF. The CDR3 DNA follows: TGTGCCAGCAGCTTAGGACAGGGGAGGTACAATGAGCAGTTCTTC.

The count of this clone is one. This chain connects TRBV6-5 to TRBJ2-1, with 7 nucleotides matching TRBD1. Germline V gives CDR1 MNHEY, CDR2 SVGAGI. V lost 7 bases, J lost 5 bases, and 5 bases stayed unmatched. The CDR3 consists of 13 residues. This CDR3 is CASMDRIHNEQFF. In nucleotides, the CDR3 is TGTGCCAGCATGGACAGGATACACAATGAGCAGTTCTTC.

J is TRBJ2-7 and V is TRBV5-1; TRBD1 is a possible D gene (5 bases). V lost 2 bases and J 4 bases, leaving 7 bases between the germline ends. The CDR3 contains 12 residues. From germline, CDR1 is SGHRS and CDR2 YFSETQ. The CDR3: CASSFRGYEQYF. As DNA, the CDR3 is TGCGCCAGCAGCTTTAGGGGATACGAGCAGTACTTC.

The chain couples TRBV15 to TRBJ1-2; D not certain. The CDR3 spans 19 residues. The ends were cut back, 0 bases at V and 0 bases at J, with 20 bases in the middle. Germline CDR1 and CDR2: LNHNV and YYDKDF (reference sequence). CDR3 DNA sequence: TGTGCCACCAGCAGAGATGGAGATCTGAGGACCTTTACTAACTATGGCTACACCTTC. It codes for CATSRDGDLRTFTNYGYTF.

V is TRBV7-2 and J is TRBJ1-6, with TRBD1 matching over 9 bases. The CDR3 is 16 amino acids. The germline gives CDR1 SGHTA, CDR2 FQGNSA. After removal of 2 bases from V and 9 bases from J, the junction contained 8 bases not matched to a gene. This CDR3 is CASSLTGTGIGSPLHF. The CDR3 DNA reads TGTGCCAGCAGCTTAACCGGGACAGGGATCGGTTCACCCCTCCACTTT.

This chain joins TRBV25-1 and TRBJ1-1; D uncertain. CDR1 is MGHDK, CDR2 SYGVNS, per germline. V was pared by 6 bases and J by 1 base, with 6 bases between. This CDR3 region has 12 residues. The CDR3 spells CASRDWNTEAFF. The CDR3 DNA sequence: TGTGCCAGCAGGGACTGGAACACTGAAGCTTTCTTT.

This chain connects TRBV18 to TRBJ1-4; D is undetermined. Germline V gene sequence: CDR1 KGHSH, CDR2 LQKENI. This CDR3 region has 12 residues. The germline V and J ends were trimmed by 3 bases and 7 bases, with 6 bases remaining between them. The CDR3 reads CASSPAGEKLFF. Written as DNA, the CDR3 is TGTGCCAGCTCACCGGCGGGTGAAAAACTGTTTTTT.

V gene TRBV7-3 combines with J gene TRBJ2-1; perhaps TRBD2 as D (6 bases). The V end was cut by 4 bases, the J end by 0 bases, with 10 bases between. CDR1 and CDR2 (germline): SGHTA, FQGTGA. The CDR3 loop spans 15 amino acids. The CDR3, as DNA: TGTGCCAGCAGCTCTCAGCGGGTCTCCTACAATGAGCAGTTCTTC. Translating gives CASSSQRVSYNEQFF.

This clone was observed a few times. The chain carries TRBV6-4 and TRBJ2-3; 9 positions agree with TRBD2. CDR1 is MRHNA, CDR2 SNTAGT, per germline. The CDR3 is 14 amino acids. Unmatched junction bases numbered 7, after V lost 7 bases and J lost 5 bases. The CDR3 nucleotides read TGTGCCAGCACGGCGGGGGGGCCGGGAGATACGCAGTATTTT. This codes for CASTAGGPGDTQYF.

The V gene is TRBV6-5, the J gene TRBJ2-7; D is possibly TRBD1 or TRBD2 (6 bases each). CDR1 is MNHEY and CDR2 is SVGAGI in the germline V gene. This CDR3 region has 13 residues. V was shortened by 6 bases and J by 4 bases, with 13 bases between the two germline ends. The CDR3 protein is CASSPGAAYEQYF. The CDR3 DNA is TGTGCCAGCAGCCCGGGGGCAGCATACGAGCAGTACTTC.

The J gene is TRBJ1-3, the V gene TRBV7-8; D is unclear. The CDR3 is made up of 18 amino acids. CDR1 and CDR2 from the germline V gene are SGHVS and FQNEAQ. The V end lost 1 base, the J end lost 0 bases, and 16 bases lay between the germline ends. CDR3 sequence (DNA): TGTGCCAGCAGCTTAGTCCCCCTTGCTTCGAGCTCTGGAAACACCATATATTTT. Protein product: CASSLVPLASSSGNTIYF.

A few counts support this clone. The CDR3 spells CASSPPSTGESRELFF. CDR3 sequence (DNA): TGTGCCAGCTCACCACCGAGTACAGGGGAATCCAGGGAGCTGTTTTTT. This chain joins TRBV18 and TRBJ2-2, with TRBD1 identical over 7 bases. J gave up 9 bases and V 0 bases, and 10 bases lay outside the gene matches. CDR1 and CDR2 from the germline V gene are KGHSH and LQKENI. This CDR3 is built from 16 residues. Looking up the rest from reference TRBV18 and TRBJ2-2 gives the full variable domain: NAGVMQNPRHLVRRRGQEARLRCSPMKGHSHVYWYRQLPEEGLKFMVYLQKENIIDESGMPKERFSAEFPKEGPSILRIQQVVRGDSAAYFCASSPPSTGESRELFFGEGSRLTVL.

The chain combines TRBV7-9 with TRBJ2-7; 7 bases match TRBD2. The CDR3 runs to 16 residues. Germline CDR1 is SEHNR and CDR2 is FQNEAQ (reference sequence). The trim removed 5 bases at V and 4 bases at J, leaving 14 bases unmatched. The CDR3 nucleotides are TGTGCCAGCAGCCCTCAGGGTAGCGGGTGGGCTTACGAGCAGTACTTC. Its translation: CASSPQGSGWAYEQYF.

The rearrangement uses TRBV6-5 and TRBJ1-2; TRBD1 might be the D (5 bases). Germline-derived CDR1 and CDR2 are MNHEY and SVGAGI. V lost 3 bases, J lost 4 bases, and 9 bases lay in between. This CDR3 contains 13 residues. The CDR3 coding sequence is TGTGCCAGCAGTTATGGGGCCCGCTATGGCTACACCTTC. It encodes CASSYGARYGYTF.

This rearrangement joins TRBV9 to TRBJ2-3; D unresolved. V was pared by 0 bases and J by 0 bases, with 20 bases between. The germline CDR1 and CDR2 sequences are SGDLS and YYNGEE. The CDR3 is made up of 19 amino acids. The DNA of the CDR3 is TGTGCCAGCAGCGTAGACAGAGTCGAGGCGGCCCCAAGCACAGATACGCAGTATTTT. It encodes CASSVDRVEAAPSTDTQYF.

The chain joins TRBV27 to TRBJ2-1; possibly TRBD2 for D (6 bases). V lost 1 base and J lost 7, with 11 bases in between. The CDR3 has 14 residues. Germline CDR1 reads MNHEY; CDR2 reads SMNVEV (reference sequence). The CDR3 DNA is TGTGCCAGCAGTTTATGGAGGGCTCTGAATGAGCAGTTCTTC. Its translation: CASSLWRALNEQFF.